Here is one T cell receptor beta chain with its context. Recipients received nonmyeloablative bone marrow transplants from related graft donors, with transient mixed chimerism. Unstimulated regulatory T cells (CD4+CD25+CD127-), CD4+CD25- non-regulatory cells, CD4 and CD8 cells were FACS-sorted from thawed PBMCs. This sample is part of a study of Tregs in tolerant kidney transplant recipients. TCRdb keeps only in-frame clones here, not all; method: immunoSEQ multiplex PCR. The sample shows about 64,000 clones, approximately 87% of them seen only once. Germline CDR1 KGHSH, CDR2 LQKENI. The CDR3 has 16 residues. V gave up 9 bases and J gave up 3 bases, with 20 bases separating them.

The sample in question was CD4+ T cells from blood (PBMCs), obtained 6 months after the transplant. This chain uses TRBV18 with TRBJ2-2, with D maybe TRBD1 (6 bases). The sequence was collected from a human patient who received a combined kidney and bone marrow transplant. Part of the T cell pool may stem from the graft donor. This chain's CDR3 is CASNKPQGRDTGELFF. The CDR3 region has the DNA TGTGCCAGTAACAAACCCCAGGGGCGCGACACCGGGGAGCTGTTTTTT.